This T cell receptor beta chain was captured in a study of regulatory T cells in long-lasting Graves disease (dated by TCRdb to about 2021). About the study as a whole: Patients with newly diagnosed Graves' disease had been on antithyroid drugs for under 3 months. Persistent Graves' disease patients were compared with newly diagnosed Graves' disease patients by peripheral blood TCR sequencing and RNA sequencing. A total of roughly 35 samples underwent TCR sequencing: some 13 from persistent and around 20 from newly diagnosed Graves' disease patients. The study took place in China and was registered as a clinical trial.

The paper's findings and limits, for the study overall: The small sample size was acknowledged by the authors as a limitation that may reduce accuracy. Sequencing and analysis were limited to the TCR beta chain. Persistent Graves' disease patients showed lower TCR Shannon entropy and fewer highly expanded clones than newly diagnosed patients, suggesting clonal expansion. Peripheral blood alone was examined, since thyroid tissue, which constituted the primary lesion, could not be accessed. Persistent disease showed preferential use of TRBV28, TRBJ1-2 and TRBJ2-5, whereas newly diagnosed disease favored TRBV20-1 and TRBJ2-1. A larger number of public clonotypes was shared among persistent patients (around 2,500) than among newly diagnosed patients (over 850).

The library relied on multiplex PCR. Sequencing instrument: Illumina HiSeq 4000. TCR beta libraries were built with iRepertoire HTBI primers and Arm-PCR amplification of CDR3 regions. Gel purification was performed on PCR products prior to sequencing. Concerning the study's data processing: A total of 62 TRBV and some 15 TRBJ segments were identified across samples and were used for gene usage analysis of CDR3 amino acid clonotypes. Filtered high-quality paired reads were merged into contigs using COPE and FqMerger. BLAST was used to align contigs to the IMGT TRBV, TRBD and TRBJ reference genes, and CDR3 was defined following IMGT. Any clonotype with a frequency above 0.1% was counted as a highly expanded clone. Shannon entropy served as the measure of repertoire diversity, while the Gini coefficient captured V-J evenness. A clonotype was considered public if more than one individual shared it. The public reads were reanalyzed by TCRdb: fastp trimming at Q25, MiXCR alignment, in-frame beta chains only. Every entry covers one CDR3 protein and lists the most common genes and DNA from its rows. TCRdb, not the authors, supplied the V and J calls. The sample records some 560,000 distinct CDR3 sequences, about 16% of which are singletons. Jointly, the top ten make up 25% of the sample.

Ten or more counts support this clonotype. Its antigen is unknown. No base-level quality is on record; no much larger clone is a single base apart. CDR1 and CDR2 are read off the germline V gene as SGHDN and FVKESK. CDR3 length: 15 amino acids, cysteine to phenylalanine. Only CDR3 DNA remains: 45 bases, in frame from the first base. From V the trimming removes 8 bases and from J it removes 4 bases, while the gene matches leave 7 bases of the junction unaccounted for. Taken with the paper, the label for time point translates to: newly diagnosed GD, antithyroid drugs for less than 3 months. RNA was extracted from PBMCs in TRIzol for both TCR sequencing and RNA sequencing. The diagnosis of Graves' disease followed American Thyroid Association guidelines. The patients came from an endocrinology department in Xi'an, China. Each patient gave around 9 milliliters of peripheral blood, collected in an EDTA anticoagulant tube. Ficoll Paque Plus density gradient separation was used to isolate PBMCs, and no additional T cell sorting was done. An Agilent 2100 Bioanalyzer and agarose gel were used to check RNA quality, and a NanoDrop 2000 was used to measure RNA concentration.

The same data also went into a second study, on T cells in Graves' hyperthyroidism and ophthalmopathy. Per that second paper: Graves' hyperthyroidism was defined as stable when no progression to ophthalmopathy occurred over 18 months of follow-up. Hyperthyroidism patients were aged 18 to 65 years and newly diagnosed, with disease duration of less than 2 months. The study excluded patients with uncontrolled infections, other autoimmune diseases, pregnancy or lactation. Diagnoses were based on clinical symptoms, serum thyroxine and TRAb, thyroid ultrasound and orbital computed tomography. The TCR CDR3 was subjected to a first round of RT-PCR using the HTBI primer set and the Qiagen OneStep RT-PCR kit. Most expanded thyroid clonotypes (frequency above 0.001) were also detected in blood, suggesting blood repertoires may reflect thyroid immune responses. A model built on a 13 V-J signature distinguished ophthalmopathy from stable hyperthyroidism, reaching roughly 88% sensitivity and under 84% specificity in cross-validation and 80%/75% in testing. During validation, the model predicted progression to ophthalmopathy a median of about 6.3 months ahead of onset, with just under 71% sensitivity and under 85% specificity. TCR V-J signatures able to tell the groups apart were searched for in a discovery cohort of 90 to 100 patients, of whom more than 40 had Graves' ophthalmopathy and under 65 had stable Graves' hyperthyroidism. Whether ophthalmopathy could be predicted prospectively was tested in an independent validation cohort made up of roughly 19 hyperthyroidism patients plus 17 patients who later progressed to ophthalmopathy. The 95 to 100 discovery patients were randomly divided into training and test sets at a 7:3 ratio. Thyroid tissue and blood T-cell repertoires from six Graves' hyperthyroidism patients were also compared in the study. After blood sampling, hyperthyroidism patients were treated with methimazole at a starting dose of 30 mg daily, and ophthalmopathy patients were treated with high-dose intravenous methylprednisolone. A second multiplex PCR round built the libraries, followed by size selection and purification. Sequencing of the libraries was done on an Illumina HiSeq2000 using paired-end 100 bp reads. SOAPnuke was used to process the raw data, removing reads that contained adapters or uncalled bases, had a mean Phred below 15, or lacked an exact match to the constant primer or identifier. High-quality paired reads were merged using COPE v1.2.5, and each unique nucleotide sequence was defined as a clonotype. Clonotypes were aligned to IMGT TRBV, TRBD and TRBJ reference segments using MiTCR v1.1. The analysis was restricted to V-J combinations with a frequency above 0.0001, which together covered 98% to 99.2% of the repertoires. The TCS score was defined as F50 (clonal expansion) divided by E x V (chaos), with BLOSUM62-based TCRdist calculated between CDR3 peptides within each V-J. Welch's t-statistics and random forest reduced around 520 V-J features to roughly 13, which were used in a naive Bayes classifier (R e1071). Sample size was not statistically predetermined, and blinding of investigators to group allocation was not performed. TCR Vbeta CDR3 sequencing of 130 to 150 peripheral blood samples (roughly 41 ophthalmopathy, about 74 hyperthyroidism and roughly 17 progressor patients) is reported in the paper.

The starting material was peripheral blood mononuclear cells (PBMCs), obtained at new diagnosis, from a patient treated with antithyroid drugs. This clonotype was sampled from a woman aged 35-65 years with Graves disease. Donor details come from another sample of the same person, matched by shared clones. The chain is made from TRBV14 and TRBJ2-1, with 11 bases aligning to TRBD2. The DNA sequence follows: TGTGCCAGCGGTATAGCGGGGGGGCCGTACAATGAGCAGTTCTTC. It translates to CASGIAGGPYNEQFF.